This TCR beta chain originates from a study of control samples from healthy donors and cancer patients. This clone appeared once. The junction shows a germline mismatch at one end, possibly a read error. This specimen includes other DNA sequences encoding the same CDR3. Libraries were prepared by immunoSEQ multiplex PCR; TCRdb keeps only in-frame clonotypes and omits some of them. Among more than 140,000 clones listed, roughly 94% were seen once. Looked up from germline, CDR1 is MNHEY and CDR2 is SMNVEV (reference sequence). CDR3 length: 15 amino acids. The receptor was isolated from a man aged 35 to 55 in good health. The sequencing sample was made of blood. The chain is built from TRBV27 and TRBJ2-1; D is possibly TRBD1 or TRBD2 (6 bases each). CDR3 DNA: TGTGCCAGCAGTCCTAGGAGGGGGGTTGTCAATGAGCAATTCTTC. As protein: CASSPRRGVVNEQFF.